Following are 27 T cell receptor beta chains from one sample sequenced in a study of shared clonotypes between healthy human individuals. Sequencing used immunoSEQ multiplex PCR; TCRdb keeps in-frame clones, though not all of them. The table records about a million clones, approximately 80% of them present only once. Input material: memory CD4+ T cells from PBMCs. Described subset: CD45RA-negative fraction. Receptors originate from a man in his late teens or twenties in good health. Some clones in this sample may be carry-over from other donors' samples.

This clone came up a few times. The chain has TRBV10-3 and TRBJ2-2, with D perhaps matching TRBD2 (6 bases). Germline-derived CDR1 and CDR2 are ENHRY and SYGVKD. Trimming took off 6 bases at V and 6 bases at J, with 20 bases between the two ends. CDR3 size: 16 residues. DNA for the CDR3: TGTGCCATCAGCGTTTCCGGGGGAGATCTAGCCGGGGAGCTGTTTTTT. Residues: CAISVSGGDLAGELFF.

In this sample, this clone turned up many times. The V call is TRBV6-1, the J call TRBJ2-1; 8 positions agree with TRBD1. Trimming took 5 bases from V and 10 from J; bases not matched to a gene: 10. The CDR3 covers 14 residues. The germline gives CDR1 MNHNS, CDR2 SASEGT. The DNA for the CDR3 is TGTGCCAGCAGTCCGGGACAGGTGACCTACGAGCAGTTCTTC. Protein: CASSPGQVTYEQFF.

DNA of the CDR3: TGCGCCAGCAGCCTTATGACAGGGGTGATTACCGGGGAGCTGTTTTTT. It codes for CASSLMTGVITGELFF. This chain connects TRBV5-1 to TRBJ2-2, with 8 positions matching TRBD1. Germline CDR1 is SGHRS and CDR2 is YFSETQ. The V and J ends lost 4 bases and 5 bases, in that order; junction bases with no gene match: 10. The CDR3 has 16 residues.

The chain links TRBV18 to TRBJ1-3; D is unresolved. Deletions cut 1 base from V and 0 bases from J, with 13 bases between. Germline V gives CDR1 KGHSH, CDR2 LQKENI. The CDR3 is 17 residues long. The CDR3 here is CASSPLNDKLSGNTIYF. The CDR3 DNA reads as TGTGCCAGCTCACCACTGAACGATAAACTCTCTGGAAACACCATATATTTT.

This clone was detected once. The CDR3 spells CASSELWRGTQYF. In DNA, the CDR3 is TGTGCCAGCAGTGAACTGTGGAGGGGGACCCAGTACTTC. The chain recombines TRBV6-1 with TRBJ2-5, with D tentatively TRBD2 (6 bases). CDR3 length: 13 amino acids. The V end was cut by 2 bases, the J end by 7 bases, with 11 bases between. Germline V lookup: CDR1 MNHNS, CDR2 SASEGT.

On this clone: The germline gene is not matched at one end of the junction; a read error may be the cause. The V call is TRBV28, the J call TRBJ2-2; D may correspond to TRBD1 or TRBD2 (7 bases each). The CDR3 length is 17 residues. From germline, CDR1 is MDHEN and CDR2 SYDVKM. In DNA form, the CDR3 reads TGTGCCCGCAGTTTGGGGAGGGGGCGGTTAGACACCGGGGAGCTGTTTTTT. It specifies CARSLGRGRLDTGELFF.

The rearrangement joins TRBV6-1 to TRBJ1-3; TRBD1 matches at 7 bases. With V trimmed by 7 bases and J by 2 bases, 8 bases remained unmatched. Looked up from germline, CDR1 is MNHNS and CDR2 is SASEGT. This CDR3 is built from 15 residues. For the CDR3, the DNA is TGTGCCAGCAATACGGACAGGCGAACTGGAAACACCATATATTTT. Its protein is CASNTDRRTGNTIYF.

This chain joins TRBV19 and TRBJ2-2; D perhaps matches TRBD2 (6 bases). This CDR3 is built from 16 residues. The ends were cut back, 0 bases at V and 5 bases at J, with 13 bases in the middle. CDR1 and CDR2 from the germline V gene are LNHDA and SQIVND (reference sequence). The CDR3 is CASSIDRGLLTGELFF. In nucleotides, the CDR3 is TGTGCCAGTAGTATAGATCGGGGACTCCTAACCGGGGAGCTGTTTTTT.

The gene calls are TRBV5-1 and TRBJ2-1; 10 bases are a match to TRBD2. This CDR3 is 16 amino acids long. Trimming cost V 0 bases and J 9 bases; bases outside gene matches: 9. Looked up from germline, CDR1 is SGHRS and CDR2 is YFSETQ. The CDR3 loop reads CASSLALAGELGEQFF. Written as DNA, the CDR3 is TGCGCCAGCAGCTTGGCCCTAGCGGGAGAGTTGGGTGAGCAGTTCTTC.

This clone was recorded a few times. The CDR3 DNA is TGTGCCAGCGGGGCGACAGGAGTCACAGATACGCAGTATTTT. This translates into CASGATGVTDTQYF. This chain connects TRBV2 to TRBJ2-3, with D possibly being TRBD1 (6 bases). The CDR3 runs to 14 residues. The V end lost 8 bases, the J end lost 2 bases, and 14 bases lay between the germline ends. Germline V gene sequence: CDR1 SNHLY, CDR2 FYNNEI.

The chain has TRBV7-2 and TRBJ1-1; 10 bases map to TRBD1. The V gene end was trimmed by 5 bases and the J gene end by 3 bases; junction bases not matched to a gene: 3. The CDR3 loop spans 14 amino acids. The germline V gene has CDR1 SGHTA and CDR2 FQGNSA. CDR3 protein: CASSDRGPDTEAFF. The CDR3, as DNA: TGTGCCAGCAGCGACAGGGGGCCGGACACTGAAGCTTTCTTT. Based on the CDR3 plus reference TRBV7-2 and TRBJ1-1, the full variable domain is GAGVSQSPSNKVTEKGKDVELRCDPISGHTALYWYRQSLGQGLEFLIYFQGNSAPDKSGLPSDRFSAERTGGSVSTLTIQRTQQEDSAVYLCASSDRGPDTEAFFGQGTRLTVV.

The chain couples TRBV6-1 to TRBJ2-5, with TRBD2 matching over 7 bases. V lost 6 bases to trimming and J lost 8 bases; unmatched junction nucleotides: 6. Germline V gene sequence: CDR1 MNHNS, CDR2 SASEGT. The CDR3 runs to 12 residues. CDR3 coding DNA: TGTGCCAGCAGAGCGGGACTGTCCACCCAGTACTTC. It yields the protein CASRAGLSTQYF.

As to this clone: Different DNA sequences within this sample yield the same CDR3. The chain uses TRBV11-3 and TRBJ2-2, with 9 bases matching TRBD1. J gave up 5 bases and V 5 bases, and 3 bases lay outside the gene matches. In germline, CDR1 is SGHNT, CDR2 YENEEA. CDR3 length: 14 residues. The CDR3 coding sequence is TGTGCCAGCAGCCCCGGACAGGGGACCGGGGAGCTGTTTTTT. It codes for CASSPGQGTGELFF.

With respect to this clone: Additional DNA sequences in this sample encode the identical CDR3. The CDR3 reads CASSLGGGETQYF. As DNA, the CDR3 is TGCGCCAGCAGCTTAGGGGGCGGAGAGACCCAGTACTTC. The V gene is TRBV5-1, the J gene TRBJ2-5, with 7 bases matching TRBD1. Trimming at V came to 2 bases and at J to 4 bases, leaving 2 bases not matched to a gene. The CDR3 contains 13 residues. Germline CDR1 and CDR2: SGHRS and YFSETQ.

This chain connects TRBV7-2 to TRBJ1-2; 8 bases match TRBD1. The CDR3 extends over 12 amino acids. Germline trimming cut 10 bases from V and 8 bases from J; bases unmatched to any gene: 9. The V gene's germline CDR1 is SGHTA and CDR2 FQGNSA. CDR3 bases: TGTGCCACCAGAGACAGGGGTCCGGGCTACACCTTC. Translation gives CATRDRGPGYTF.

The chain is built from TRBV7-3 and TRBJ2-5; TRBD1 or TRBD2 may be the D gene (5 bases each). CDR3 size: 15 residues. V dropped 2 bases and J dropped 5 bases, with 15 bases sitting between them. CDR1 is SGHTA and CDR2 is FQGTGA in the germline V gene. CDR3 in amino acids: CASSLLGDDWETQYF. CDR3 bases: TGTGCCAGCAGCTTATTGGGGGACGACTGGGAGACCCAGTACTTC.

The chain joins TRBV6-1 to TRBJ2-7, with a possible D match to TRBD2 (6 bases). Trimming cost V 8 bases and J 4 bases, with 12 bases left between them. From germline, CDR1 is MNHNS and CDR2 SASEGT. The CDR3 loop spans 12 amino acids. CDR3: CASGGSVYEQYF. CDR3 DNA: TGTGCCAGCGGGGGGTCGGTGTACGAGCAGTACTTC.

In this sample, this clone turned up a few times. Within the sample, other DNA sequences also encode this same CDR3. This chain links TRBV18 with TRBJ1-2; tentative D call: TRBD1 (6 bases). Germline CDR1 is KGHSH and CDR2 is LQKENI. Trimming left V 1 base short and J 0 bases short, with 6 bases between. This CDR3 comprises 14 residues. The chain's CDR3 is CASSPQGANYGYTF. The CDR3 DNA reads TGTGCCAGCTCACCACAGGGGGCTAACTATGGCTACACCTTC.

This chain joins TRBV29-1 and TRBJ1-3; the match to TRBD1 covers 8 bases. The CDR3 totals 16 residues. Germline values: CDR1 SQVTM, CDR2 ANQGSEA. After removal of 4 bases from V and 1 base from J, the junction contained 9 bases not matched to a gene. The CDR3 sequence: CSVVGSQGASGNTIYF. DNA for the CDR3: TGCAGCGTTGTAGGTAGTCAGGGGGCATCTGGAAACACCATATATTTT.

The chain employs TRBV6-4 and TRBJ1-5, with unresolved D. The CDR3 consists of 13 residues. V was trimmed by 8 bases and J by 0 bases, leaving 8 bases between them. Per germline, CDR1 MRHNA and CDR2 SNTAGT. The CDR3 DNA is TGTGCCAGCTCACCGGATAGCAATCAGCCCCAGCATTTT. Translation gives CASSPDSNQPQHF.

V gene TRBV6-1 combines with J gene TRBJ2-3; 8 nucleotides line up with TRBD2. Germline V lookup: CDR1 MNHNS, CDR2 SASEGT. The J segment lost 5 bases and the V segment lost 5 bases, leaving 3 bases of the junction unmatched. This CDR3 spans 13 amino acids. The CDR3 DNA sequence: TGTGCCAGCAGTCCAAGCGGGAGAGATACGCAGTATTTT. Translated: CASSPSGRDTQYF.

This clone was recorded many times. The chain has TRBV5-4 and TRBJ2-3; either TRBD1 or TRBD2 may supply D (5 bases each). Trimming took off 4 bases at V and 2 bases at J, with 11 bases between the two ends. The V gene's germline CDR1 is SGHNT and CDR2 YYREEE (reference sequence). The CDR3 spans 14 residues. In nucleotides, the CDR3 is TGTGCCAGCAGCCGGGACCGATACACAGATACGCAGTATTTT. It yields the protein CASSRDRYTDTQYF.

The chain recombines TRBV6-6 with TRBJ2-7; maybe TRBD2 (5 bases). V lost 8 bases to trimming and J lost 2 bases, with 10 bases between them. The CDR3 runs 12 residues. The V gene's germline CDR1 is MNHNY and CDR2 SVGAGI (reference sequence). CDR3 nucleotides: TGTGCCAGCCGATCCGGGGCCTACGAGCAGTACTTC. This sequence encodes CASRSGAYEQYF.

The chain is built from TRBV7-2 and TRBJ2-7, with 8 bases lining up with TRBD2. The CDR3 consists of 15 residues. Unmatched junction bases numbered 7, after V lost 2 bases and J lost 4 bases. Germline CDR1 and CDR2: SGHTA and FQGNSA. In DNA, the CDR3 is TGTGCCAGCAGCTTAATACTAGCGGCGGAATACGAGCAGTACTTC. It encodes CASSLILAAEYEQYF.

This clone was picked up a small number of times. V is TRBV28 and J is TRBJ2-7, with D possibly being TRBD2 (6 bases). Trimming took 7 bases from V and 1 from J, leaving 14 bases between them. This CDR3 is built from 14 residues. CDR1 is MDHEN and CDR2 is SYDVKM in the germline V gene. This CDR3 reads CASTSGGESYEQYF. In DNA form, the CDR3 reads TGTGCCAGCACCTCGGGCGGGGAGTCCTACGAGCAGTACTTC.

The chain has TRBV2 and TRBJ2-5, with TRBD1 identical over 7 bases. V trimming: 5 bases; J trimming: 2 bases; junction bases outside the gene matches: 8. CDR1 SNHLY and CDR2 FYNNEI come from the germline V gene. This CDR3 region has 15 residues. The CDR3 bases are TGTGCCAGCAGTCGGGACAGTCGGACGCAAGAGACCCAGTACTTC. It translates to CASSRDSRTQETQYF. Filled out from reference TRBV2 and TRBJ2-5, the complete variable domain reads EPEVTQTPSHQVTQMGQEVILRCVPISNHLYFYWYRQILGQKVEFLVSFYNNEISEKSEIFDDQFSVERPDGSNFTLKIRSTKLEDSAMYFCASSRDSRTQETQYFGPGTRLLVL.

The rearrangement uses TRBV2 and TRBJ2-3; D is uncertain. Germline-derived CDR1 and CDR2 are SNHLY and FYNNEI. This CDR3 region has 15 residues. V lost 8 bases to trimming and J lost 0 bases, with 15 bases between them. CDR3 in amino acids: CASHSGGPSTDTQYF. The CDR3 coding sequence is TGTGCCAGCCACTCGGGCGGACCTAGCACAGATACGCAGTATTTT.